A few counts support the clone carrying this T cell receptor beta chain. Its antigen is not known. The sample belongs to a study of T cell responses to AZD1222 COVID-19 vaccine. Study-wide findings and caveats: Only after the peak T cell response were repertoires sampled. AZD1222 recipients seropositive at baseline numbered only six or seven. Clonal diversity was possibly underestimated; the donors were predominantly white British and more often female. The reported proportion of spike-specific TCRs targeting unmutated variant regions was nearly half.

Profiled with immunoSEQ multiplex PCR; TCRdb holds only in-frame clones, not every one. The profile shows 80,000 to 100,000 clones, about 89% of them singletons. V lost 7 bases to trimming and J lost 0 bases, with 12 bases between them. The CDR3 is made up of 14 amino acids. Germline assignment: CDR1 MNHEY and CDR2 SVGAGI. This chain connects TRBV6-5 to TRBJ1-2, with D unresolved. This sample comprised peripheral blood, obtained 28 days after the second AZD1222 dose. The sequence was collected from an adult who received the AZD1222 COVID-19 vaccine. Written as DNA, the CDR3 is TGTGCCAGCATGGACGGAGCGGCTAACTATGGCTACACCTTC. It is translated as CASMDGAANYGYTF.